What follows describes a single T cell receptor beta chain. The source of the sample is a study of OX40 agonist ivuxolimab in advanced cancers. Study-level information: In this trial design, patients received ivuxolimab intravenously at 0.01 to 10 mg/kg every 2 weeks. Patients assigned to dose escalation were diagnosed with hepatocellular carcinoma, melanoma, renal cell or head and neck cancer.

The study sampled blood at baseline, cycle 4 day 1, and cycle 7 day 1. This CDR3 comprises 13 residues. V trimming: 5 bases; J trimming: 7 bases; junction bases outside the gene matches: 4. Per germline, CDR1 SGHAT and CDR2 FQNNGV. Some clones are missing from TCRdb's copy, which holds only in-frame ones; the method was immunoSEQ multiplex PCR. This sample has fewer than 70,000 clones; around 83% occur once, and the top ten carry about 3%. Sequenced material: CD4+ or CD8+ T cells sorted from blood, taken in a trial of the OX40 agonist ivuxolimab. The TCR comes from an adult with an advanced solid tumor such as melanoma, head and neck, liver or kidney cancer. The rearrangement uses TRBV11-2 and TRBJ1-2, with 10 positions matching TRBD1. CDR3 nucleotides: TGTGCCAGCAGCCACCGGGACAGGGGTGGCTACACCTTC. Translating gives CASSHRDRGGYTF.